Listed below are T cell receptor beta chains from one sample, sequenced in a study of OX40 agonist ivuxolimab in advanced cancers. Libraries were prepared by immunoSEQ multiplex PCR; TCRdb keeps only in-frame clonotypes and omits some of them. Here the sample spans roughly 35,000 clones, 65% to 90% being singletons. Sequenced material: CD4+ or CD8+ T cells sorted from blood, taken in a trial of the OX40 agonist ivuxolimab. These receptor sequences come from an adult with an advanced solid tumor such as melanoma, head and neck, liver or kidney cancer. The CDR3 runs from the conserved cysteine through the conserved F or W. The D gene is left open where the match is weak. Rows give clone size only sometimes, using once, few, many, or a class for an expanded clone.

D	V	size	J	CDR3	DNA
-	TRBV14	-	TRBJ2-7	CASRNDRTYEQYF	TGTGCCAGCAGAAACGACAGAACCTACGAGCAGTACTTC
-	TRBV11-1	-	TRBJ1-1	CASSLGGVQVKAFF	TGTGCCAGCAGCTTAGGAGGGGTCCAGGTCAAAGCTTTCTTT
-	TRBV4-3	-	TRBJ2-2	CASSLPRSGPTGELFF	TGCGCCAGCAGCCTCCCAAGGAGCGGACCCACCGGGGAGCTGTTTTTT
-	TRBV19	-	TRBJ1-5	CASTTRRDAEQPQHF	TGTGCCAGTACGACTCGTAGGGACGCAGAACAGCCCCAGCATTTT
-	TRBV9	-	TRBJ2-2	CASSVQWTGELFF	TGTGCCAGCAGCGTCCAGTGGACCGGGGAGCTGTTTTTT
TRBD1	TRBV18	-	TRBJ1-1	CASSPPGGMNTEAFF	TGTGCCAGCTCACCTCCAGGGGGAATGAACACTGAAGCTTTCTTT
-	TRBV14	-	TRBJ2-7	CASSPRHDSYEQYF	TGTGCCAGCAGCCCGAGACATGACTCCTACGAGCAGTACTTC
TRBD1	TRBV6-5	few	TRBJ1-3	CATWTGSPSGNTIYF	TGTGCCACGTGGACAGGATCCCCCTCTGGAAACACCATATATTTT
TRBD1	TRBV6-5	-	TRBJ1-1	CASSYQQGGTEAFF	TGTGCCAGCAGTTATCAACAGGGGGGCACTGAAGCTTTCTTT
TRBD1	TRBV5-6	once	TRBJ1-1	CASSFSVEGALVAFF	TGTGCCAGCAGCTTCTCTGTGGAGGGGGCTCTCGTAGCTTTCTTT
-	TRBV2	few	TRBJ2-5	CASSDRTAQETQYF	TGTGCCAGCAGTGACCGGACAGCCCAAGAGACCCAGTACTTC
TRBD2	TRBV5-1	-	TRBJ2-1	CASSLTAGGLNNEQFF	TGCGCCAGCAGCTTGACAGCGGGAGGGCTAAACAATGAGCAGTTCTTC
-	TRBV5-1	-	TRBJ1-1	CASSLGSGGTEAFF	TGCGCCAGCAGCCTCGGCTCGGGGGGCACTGAAGCTTTCTTT
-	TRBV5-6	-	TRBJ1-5	CASSRNRVNQPQHF	TGTGCCAGCAGCCGGAACAGGGTTAATCAGCCCCAGCATTTT
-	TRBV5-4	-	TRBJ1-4	CASSFAGAEDEKLFF	TGTGCCAGCAGCTTTGCAGGGGCAGAGGATGAAAAACTGTTTTTT
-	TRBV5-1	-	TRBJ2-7	CASSPGQGTIHYEQYF	TGCGCCAGCAGCCCAGGACAAGGGACCATACATTACGAGCAGTACTTC
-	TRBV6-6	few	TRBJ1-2	CASTLADSDYGYTF	TGTGCCAGCACCTTGGCGGATTCCGACTATGGCTACACCTTC
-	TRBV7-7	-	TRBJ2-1	CASSQGGYNEQFF	TGTGCTAGCAGCCAAGGGGGCTACAATGAGCAGTTCTTC
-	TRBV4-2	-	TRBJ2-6	CASSLTSYGANVLTF	TGTGCCAGCAGCCTTACTAGCTATGGGGCCAACGTCCTGACTTTC
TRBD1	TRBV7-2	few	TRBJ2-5	CASSPDRASETQYF	TGTGCCAGCAGCCCGGACAGGGCATCCGAGACCCAGTACTTC
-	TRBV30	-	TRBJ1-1	CAWSVRLNTEAFF	TGTGCCTGGAGTGTACGCCTGAACACTGAAGCTTTCTTT
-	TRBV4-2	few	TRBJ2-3	CASSQGERVRADTQYF	TGTGCCAGCAGCCAAGGGGAAAGAGTTCGGGCAGATACGCAGTATTTT
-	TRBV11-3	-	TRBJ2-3	CASSLKGLDTQYF	TGTGCCAGCAGCTTAAAGGGGCTCGATACGCAGTATTTT
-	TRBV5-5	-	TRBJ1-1	CASSLVSGITEAFF	TGTGCCAGCAGCTTGGTGTCTGGGATCACTGAAGCTTTCTTT
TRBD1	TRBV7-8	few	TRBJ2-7	CASSLLTGRQKDEQYF	TGTGCCAGCAGCTTACTGACAGGGCGCCAGAAGGACGAGCAGTACTTC
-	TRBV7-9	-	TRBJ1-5	CASSATGNQPQHF	TGTGCCAGCAGCGCAACAGGGAATCAGCCCCAGCATTTT
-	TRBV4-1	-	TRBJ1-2	CASSQRTESYGYTF	TGCGCCAGCAGCCAGCGGACAGAGAGCTATGGCTACACCTTC
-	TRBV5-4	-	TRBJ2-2	CASSFGVTTGELFF	TGTGCCAGCAGCTTCGGGGTGACCACCGGGGAGCTGTTTTTT
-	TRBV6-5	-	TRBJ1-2	CASRESNYGYTF	TGTGCCAGCAGGGAATCTAACTATGGCTACACCTTC
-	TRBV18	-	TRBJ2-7	CASSPGLDEQYF	TGTGCCAGCTCACCAGGTTTAGACGAGCAGTACTTC
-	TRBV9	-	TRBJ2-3	CASSVAHSTDTQYF	TGTGCCAGCAGCGTAGCCCACAGCACAGATACGCAGTATTTT
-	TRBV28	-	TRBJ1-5	CAIPAAGSNQPQHF	TGTGCCATCCCAGCGGCAGGGAGCAATCAGCCCCAGCATTTT
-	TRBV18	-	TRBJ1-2	CASSTNGGPGSYTF	TGTGCCAGCTCGACCAACGGAGGGCCTGGGAGCTACACCTTC